This T cell receptor beta chain was sequenced in a study of T-cell memory formation after mild COVID-19. Notes on the study in general: Confirmation of SARS-CoV-2 specificity was lacking for second-wave clones peaking day 37.

The authors produced TCR alpha and TCR beta cDNA libraries with sample barcodes and UMIs by 5'RACE using constant-segment primers. TCRdb independently ran MiXCR on the 5' RACE reads; one entry per CDR3 protein. The table lists roughly 500,000 distinct CDR3 sequences, about a fifth of them singletons. Looked up from germline, CDR1 is SSHAT and CDR2 is FNYEAQ (reference sequence). The ends were cut back, 5 bases at V and 6 bases at J, with 10 bases in the middle. This CDR3 is 12 amino acids long. A word on this clonotype: Its specificity is unknown.

Sequenced sample: PBMCs or a T cell subset sorted from them (not recorded which). This clonotype was obtained from an adult woman who had mild COVID-19 (a few samples of this study predate the infection). Cell type and time point are not known. This chain joins TRBV7-7 and TRBJ1-1; D remains ambiguous. CDR3 nucleotide sequence: TGTGCCAGCAGCCCCCTTAATCCTGAAGCTTTCTTT. It yields the protein CASSPLNPEAFF.